Shown below are 8 T cell receptor beta chains from a single sample sequenced in a study of blood T cell repertoires in COVID-19. TCRdb's table, derived via immunoSEQ multiplex PCR, lists solely in-frame clones and lacks some. The table lists about 280,000 clones, 87% of them singletons. The sample comprised PBMCs or T cells enriched from blood (not recorded which). All receptors come from a woman aged 40-49 years who had recovered from COVID-19.

The chain couples TRBV2 to TRBJ2-1; 7 positions agree with TRBD1. There are 13 residues in the CDR3. Germline V gene sequence: CDR1 SNHLY, CDR2 FYNNEI. The V segment lost 5 bases and the J segment 8 bases; nucleotides outside the gene matches: 6. The CDR3 sequence: CASSPETGHEQFF. CDR3 bases: TGTGCCAGCAGTCCGGAGACAGGGCATGAGCAGTTCTTC.

V usage is TRBV28 and J usage is TRBJ2-3; D gene ambiguous. CDR3 length equals 13 residues. Per germline, CDR1 MDHEN and CDR2 SYDVKM. Trimming cost V 7 bases and J 4 bases, with 12 bases left between them. Here the CDR3 DNA reads TGTGCCAGCAAACCTAGGATTTCAGATACGCAGTATTTT. Protein: CASKPRISDTQYF.

This clone was picked up one time. V gene TRBV5-1 combines with J gene TRBJ2-5; the D gene is possibly TRBD2 (5 bases). The ends were cut back, 4 bases at V and 1 base at J, with 14 bases in the middle. The CDR3 extends over 15 amino acids. Germline V lookup: CDR1 SGHRS, CDR2 YFSETQ. CDR3 protein: CASSVAGAPQETQYF. CDR3 DNA: TGCGCCAGCAGCGTCGCGGGCGCCCCCCAAGAGACCCAGTACTTC.

The V and J genes are TRBV19 and TRBJ2-5, with 10 bases that match TRBD2. After removal of 5 bases from V and 4 bases from J, the junction contained 4 bases not matched to a gene. In germline, CDR1 is LNHDA, CDR2 SQIVND (reference sequence). The CDR3 has 14 amino acids. The CDR3 reads CASSVSGGLETQYF. The CDR3 DNA follows: TGTGCCAGTAGTGTTAGCGGGGGGCTAGAGACCCAGTACTTC.

The gene calls are TRBV11-1 and TRBJ2-7, with D perhaps TRBD1 (6 bases). Germline CDR1 reads SGHAT; CDR2 reads FQDESV (reference sequence). The CDR3 is made up of 12 amino acids. V was cut by 7 bases and J by 6 bases, with 13 bases left in between. CDR3 sequence reads: CASTPRGGEQYF. The CDR3 DNA follows: TGTGCCAGCACTCCCCGAGGGGGCGAGCAGTACTTC.

This chain uses TRBV19 with TRBJ1-5; a possible D gene is TRBD1 (6 bases). CDR1 LNHDA and CDR2 SQIVND come from the germline V gene (reference sequence). The length of the CDR3 is 15 residues. Trimming left V 5 bases short and J 4 bases short, with 15 bases between. The CDR3 nucleotides read TGTGCCAGTAGTCCCGGGGAGACAGGAAATCAGCCCCAGCATTTT. Translation gives CASSPGETGNQPQHF.

The V gene is TRBV7-3, the J gene TRBJ2-7; 8 bases fit TRBD1. J gave up 6 bases and V 5 bases, and 12 bases lay outside the gene matches. This CDR3 contains 15 residues. CDR1 is SGHTA, CDR2 FQGTGA, per germline. The CDR3 nucleotides are TGTGCCAGCAGCCCTACCGGGACAGGTTCTAGCGAGCAGTACTTC. This sequence encodes CASSPTGTGSSEQYF.

V and J are TRBV10-1 and TRBJ1-4; D not resolved. Per germline, CDR1 WNHNN and CDR2 SYGVQD (reference sequence). Trimming took 4 bases from V and 10 from J, leaving 10 bases between them. The CDR3 spans 12 residues. As DNA, the CDR3 is TGCGCCAGCAGTGCCACTGAGGGAAAACTGTTTTTT. Residues: CASSATEGKLFF.